This TCR beta chain was identified during a study of T cell responses to AZD1222 COVID-19 vaccine (TCRdb year 2021). Regarding the research as a whole: AZD1222 recipients given second doses at about 4 weeks or at about 12 weeks were pooled, since spike-specific TCR depth and breadth were not found to differ between the two schedules. Trial participants were enrolled by age into subgroups of 18-55, 56-69 and 70-plus years, and approximately 150, 30 and 60 TCR-sequenced participants, respectively, were included in these subgroups. A total of 233 trial participants underwent TCR sequencing, of whom about 200 received two doses of AZD1222 and some 25 received two doses of the MenACWY control vaccine. Study-wide conclusions, independent of this receptor: The vaccine-associated CD4 TCRs covered the entire spike protein, and the dominant responses fell in regions 160-218 and 743-854. Conclusions about previously exposed vaccinees are limited, since just a handful of AZD1222 recipients were seropositive for SARS-CoV-2 at baseline. Because no samples from the day 14 peak response were available, repertoires could be characterized only after the peak T cell response. In the small 56-69-year group, the increase in depth fell short of significance, most likely because of low power. Reportedly, almost half of the unique spike-specific TCRs recognized epitopes lying outside the regions that are mutated in the B.1.351 and B.1.1.7 variants. A significant rise in spike-specific TCR breadth and depth was observed after two AZD1222 doses relative to day 0 and relative to MenACWY recipients. Participants were mostly white British, with more females than males. The authors suggested clonal diversity may have been underestimated.

The time point label, read with the paper, signifies: baseline before first vaccination. The vaccinee samples were drawn from two UK trials, COV001 and COV002, one of which was a single-blind randomized controlled phase 2/3 trial testing AZD1222 (ChAdOx1 nCoV-19) in healthy adults. For TCRbeta chain sequencing, PBMC samples were collected from trial participants at day 0 and at day 28 after the second dose. Turning to this clone: The antigen this receptor binds is unknown. Per-base qualities were not stored, and no clone one base away is much larger.

The CDR3 regions of human TCRbeta chains were analyzed by immunosequencing. The paper's processing steps were these. TCRs in the repertoires were matched against a reference library of SARS-CoV-2-specific TCRs that had been generated with the MIRA antigen-specificity platform. Breadth meant the fraction of unique TCRs that were SARS-CoV-2-associated, whereas depth meant the fraction of total T cells that were SARS-CoV-2-associated. Using the MIRA data, each spike-specific TCR was assigned both to the spike region to which the TCR was reactive and to a CD4 or CD8 class. Log10-transformed breadth and depth values were compared by one-way ANOVA with Sidak's multiple comparisons tests. Drawn from immuneACCESS, this table holds only the in-frame rearrangements with V and J called that TCRdb kept. Clones are partly lost; checked studies trace under half to an unresolved V gene and leave the rest unexplained. V, J and clone size are those of that table, while D and trimming were read from the DNA. This sample is represented by roughly 100,000 clones; roughly nine tenths of them were singletons. About 1.2% of the sample lies in the top ten.

CDR1 and CDR2 are read off the germline V gene as MNHEY and SVGAGI. The CDR3 numbers 15 residues from cysteine through phenylalanine. CDR3 DNA only is kept here, 45 bases in frame from base 1. Trimmed from V: 6 bases; trimmed from J: 0 bases; junction bases lacking a gene match: 3. The rearrangement joined TRBV6-5 to TRBJ1-5; 9 middle bases align to TRBD1. This TCR was sampled from an adult in good health. Material: peripheral blood, obtained on day 0 of AZD1222 vaccination. The sequence in DNA is TGTGCCAGCAGAGGACAGGGGAATAGCAATCAGCCCCAGCATTTT. Its protein reads: CASRGQGNSNQPQHF.